This T cell receptor beta chain was retrieved from a study of beta chain features in type 1 diabetes. General study findings and limits: In all four CD4+ subsets, TCRB CDR3 length was significantly, moderately reduced in type 1 diabetes. VDJ junctions from type 1 diabetes patients carried fewer insertions and larger deletions.

Each of the CD4+ naive, central memory, regulatory and stem cell-like memory populations was sorted via CD45RO/CCR7/CD25/CD127/CD95/CD27. This clone has more than one count but fewer than ten. The antigen remains undetermined. This CDR3 comprises 13 residues. Trimming shortened V by 5 bases and J by 4 bases, and 10 bases separated the two germline ends. Germline CDR1 is SEHNR and CDR2 is FQNEAQ (reference sequence). TCRB transcripts that were expressed got sequenced, as all of the isolated RNA had been reverse transcribed. TCRdb's copy holds only in-frame clones and misses some; the assay was immunoSEQ multiplex PCR. The table lists over 300,000 clones, about a tenth of them singletons.

Sequenced material: central memory CD4+ T cells from blood. This clonotype was sampled from a young man with type 1 diabetes. The chain couples TRBV7-9 to TRBJ2-3; no reliable D call. The CDR3 region is CASSPAGADTQYF. The CDR3 DNA follows: TGTGCCAGCAGCCCCGCCGGAGCAGATACGCAGTATTTT.